The 24 T cell receptor beta chains in this list originate from one sample, sequenced in a study of T cells in Graves' hyperthyroidism and ophthalmopathy. What was amplified from RNA transcripts were TCR beta CDR3 regions. Primed by the HTBI set, a first-round RT-PCR was run on the TCR CDR3. TCRdb re-called the multiplex PCR reads with MiXCR, one entry per CDR3 protein. The data show fewer than 450,000 distinct CDR3 sequences, with about a sixth seen just once and about a third held by the top ten. The source material was blood. The receptor source for this set is a woman aged 25-40 years with Graves' hyperthyroidism that later progressed to Graves' ophthalmopathy.

In this sample, this clonotype turned up a few times. The V call is TRBV9, the J call TRBJ2-3, with 9 bases matching TRBD2. The CDR3 contains 16 residues. Germline V lookup: CDR1 SGDLS, CDR2 YYNGEE. Losses at the gene ends were 4 bases for V and 2 bases for J; bases not matched to a gene: 8. Here the CDR3 reads CASSSRTSEYTDTQYF. In nucleotides, the CDR3 is TGTGCCAGCAGCTCTCGGACTAGCGAGTACACAGATACGCAGTATTTT.

This clonotype was seen a few times. The genes are TRBV10-3 and TRBJ1-1; D uncertain. Germline V gives CDR1 ENHRY, CDR2 SYGVKD. The CDR3 contains 18 residues. V dropped 0 bases and J dropped 1 base, with 18 bases sitting between them. CDR3 loop: CAISESTLWIQRNTEAFF. The CDR3 DNA reads as TGTGCCATCAGTGAGTCGACTTTATGGATCCAGAGGAACACTGAAGCTTTCTTT.

The chain joins TRBV7-2 to TRBJ2-1; TRBD2 is a possible D gene (5 bases). The length of the CDR3 is 15 residues. The V gene's germline CDR1 is SGHTA and CDR2 FQGNSA. V lost 1 base and J 9 bases, leaving 16 bases between the germline ends. This CDR3 is CASSLGAGRWGEQFF. The CDR3 DNA reads as TGTGCCAGCAGCTTAGGGGCGGGTCGATGGGGTGAGCAGTTCTTC.

This clonotype was counted many times. V usage is TRBV28 and J usage is TRBJ2-1; D uncertain. The germline V gene has CDR1 MDHEN and CDR2 SYDVKM. This CDR3 is built from 15 residues. The V and J ends lost 6 bases and 0 bases respectively, with 12 bases between them. The CDR3 reads CASRYGPGSYNEQFF. DNA of the CDR3: TGTGCCAGCAGATATGGGCCGGGCTCCTACAATGAGCAGTTCTTC. Combining the CDR3 with reference TRBV28 and TRBJ2-1 gives the whole variable domain DVKVTQSSRYLVKRTGEKVFLECVQDMDHENMFWYRQDPGLGLRLIYFSYDVKMKEKGDIPEGYSVSREKKERFSLILESASTNQTSMYLCASRYGPGSYNEQFFGPGTRLTVL.

This clonotype showed up many times. This sequence joins TRBV7-6 and TRBJ2-3; perhaps TRBD1 as D (6 bases). Trimming removed 5 bases at V and 2 bases at J, with 20 bases between. CDR1 SGHVS and CDR2 FNYEAQ come from the germline V gene. This CDR3 spans 17 amino acids. DNA of the CDR3: TGTGCCAGCAGCGAAAACCAACAGGGTCTAAACACAGATACGCAGTATTTT. This translates into CASSENQQGLNTDTQYF.

A note on this clonotype: This may arise from a read error, as a much more abundant clone is one base away. The chain uses TRBV5-1 and TRBJ1-4; D possibly corresponds to TRBD1 (5 bases). This CDR3 comprises 14 residues. With 4 bases removed from V and 7 bases from J, the gap between germline ends came to 14 bases. Per germline, CDR1 SGHRS and CDR2 YFSETQ. The CDR3 nucleotides are TGCGCCAGCAGCACCGGGGCCGGGGGTGAAAAACTGTTTTTT. This sequence encodes CASSTGAGGEKLFF.

The sample holds a few counts of this clonotype. V is TRBV7-9 and J is TRBJ1-3; the D is unclear. This CDR3 is 16 amino acids long. With 5 bases removed from V and 0 bases from J, the gap between germline ends came to 14 bases. Germline CDR1 and CDR2: SEHNR and FQNEAQ (reference sequence). The CDR3 DNA reads TGTGCCAGCAGCGCTCGGGCAACTGTCTCTGGAAACACCATATATTTT. Translated: CASSARATVSGNTIYF.

This clonotype was counted many times. The J gene is TRBJ1-2, the V gene TRBV6-1; D perhaps matches TRBD1 (5 bases). Germline CDR1 reads MNHNS; CDR2 reads SASEGT. V was trimmed by 3 bases and J by 3 bases, leaving 8 bases between them. The CDR3 spans 13 residues. The CDR3 loop is CASSDGRDYGYTF. The CDR3 nucleotides are TGTGCCAGCAGTGATGGCAGGGACTATGGCTACACCTTC.

A remark on this clonotype: A read error may explain this, as a much larger clone is one base away. This chain uses TRBV29-1 with TRBJ2-2; a weak D match, TRBD2 (6 bases). CDR3 length: 14 residues. Germline V lookup: CDR1 SQVTM, CDR2 ANQGSEA. Here the CDR3 DNA reads TGCGGCGCCTTTGGACTACCGAACACCGGGGAGCTGTTTTTT. Translation: CGAFGLPNTGELFF.

This clonotype has ten or more counts. This chain links TRBV2 with TRBJ2-1; a weak D match, TRBD1 (5 bases). Germline V gene sequence: CDR1 SNHLY, CDR2 FYNNEI. CDR3 length equals 14 residues. Trimming took off 3 bases at V and 6 bases at J, with 12 bases between the two ends. The CDR3 DNA reads as TGTGCCAGCAGTGATTTGGACAAATTCAATGAGCAGTTCTTC. Its protein product is CASSDLDKFNEQFF.

A few counts support this clonotype. The J gene is TRBJ2-7, the V gene TRBV28; 8 positions match TRBD2. After removal of 3 bases from V and 6 bases from J, the junction contained 13 bases not matched to a gene. The CDR3 runs 16 residues. Germline CDR1 is MDHEN and CDR2 is SYDVKM. CDR3 sequence reads: CASSFLTGGLVLEQYF. The CDR3 coding sequence is TGTGCCAGCAGTTTCCTTACTGGGGGACTAGTTCTCGAGCAGTACTTC.

This clonotype was seen a handful of times. The V and J genes are TRBV30 and TRBJ2-7; TRBD1 is a possible D gene (6 bases). This CDR3 has 12 residues. Trimming left V 3 bases short and J 0 bases short, with 6 bases between. Germline CDR1 GTSNPN, CDR2 SVGIG (reference sequence). Written as DNA, the CDR3 is TGTGCCTGGAGGGACAGCTCCTACGAGCAGTACTTC. Amino acid sequence: CAWRDSSYEQYF.

This clonotype was found a few times. This rearrangement joins TRBV9 to TRBJ2-7; the D call may be TRBD1 or TRBD2 (5 bases each). Trimming left V 3 bases short and J 3 bases short, with 13 bases between. The CDR3 runs to 14 residues. Germline CDR1 and CDR2: SGDLS and YYNGEE. CDR3 coding DNA: TGTGCCAGCAGCGATGGGGACGGTAACTACGAGCAGTACTTC. This gives the protein CASSDGDGNYEQYF. Together with reference TRBV9 and TRBJ2-7, the CDR3 gives the full variable domain: DSGVTQTPKHLITATGQRVTLRCSPRSGDLSVYWYQQSLDQGLQFLIQYYNGEERAKGNILERFSAQQFPDLHSELNLSSLELGDSALYFCASSDGDGNYEQYFGPGTRLTVT.

The V and J genes are TRBV20-1 and TRBJ2-5; 9 bases are shared with TRBD1. This CDR3 has 14 amino acids. Germline CDR1 DFQATT, CDR2 SNEGSKA (reference sequence). Trimming took 2 bases from V and 3 from J; bases not matched to a gene: 4. CDR3 protein: CSARNTGGEETQYF. In DNA form, the CDR3 reads TGCAGTGCTAGAAATACAGGGGGCGAAGAGACCCAGTACTTC.

The genes are TRBV19 and TRBJ2-1; 8 bases line up with TRBD2. J gave up 4 bases and V 11 bases, and 7 bases lay outside the gene matches. The CDR3 sequence is 13 residues long. The V gene's germline CDR1 is LNHDA and CDR2 SQIVND (reference sequence). DNA for the CDR3: TGTGCCGCCAGCGGGAGTTTGTACAATGAGCAGTTCTTC. This codes for CAASGSLYNEQFF. Full variable domain (outside the CDR3, taken from reference TRBV19 and TRBJ2-1): DGGITQSPKYLFRKEGQNVTLSCEQNLNHDAMYWYRQDPGQGLRLIYYSQIVNDFQKGDIAEGYSVSREKKESFPLTVTSAQKNPTAFYLCAASGSLYNEQFFGPGTRLTVL.

The chain couples TRBV3-1 to TRBJ2-1; D is uncertain. CDR3 length: 17 amino acids. Germline V gives CDR1 LGHDT, CDR2 YNNKEL (reference sequence). V was cut by 3 bases and J by 4 bases, with 19 bases left in between. The CDR3 nucleotides are TGTGCCAGCAGCCAGCGCCGGTCCCTGAAGATTTACAATGAGCAGTTCTTC. Residues: CASSQRRSLKIYNEQFF.

This clonotype was counted between two and nine times. V is TRBV28 and J is TRBJ1-5; 9 bases match TRBD1. Germline trimming cut 3 bases from V and 6 bases from J; bases unmatched to any gene: 6. This CDR3 region has 15 residues. Germline V lookup: CDR1 MDHEN, CDR2 SYDVKM. DNA for the CDR3: TGTGCCAGCAGTTTGGGGGGGGACAGGGTTCAGCCCCAGCATTTT. This sequence encodes CASSLGGDRVQPQHF. The whole variable domain, filled in from reference TRBV28 and TRBJ1-5, reads DVKVTQSSRYLVKRTGEKVFLECVQDMDHENMFWYRQDPGLGLRLIYFSYDVKMKEKGDIPEGYSVSREKKERFSLILESASTNQTSMYLCASSLGGDRVQPQHFGDGTRLSIL.

This clonotype turned up a few times. The CDR3 DNA is TGTGCCAGCAGGGTGGAGAAGGGGGACAGCTATGGCTACACCTTC. This translates into CASRVEKGDSYGYTF. The chain joins TRBV4-2 to TRBJ1-2; 7 bases fit TRBD1. J was trimmed by 4 bases and V by 6 bases; bases with no gene match: 11. The germline CDR1 and CDR2 sequences are LGHNA and YNFKEQ. This CDR3 region has 15 residues.

This clonotype was seen many times. The chain carries TRBV6-2 or TRBV6-3 and TRBJ2-2; 10 positions agree with TRBD2. Germline CDR1 is MNHEY and CDR2 is SVGEGT. J lost 6 bases, V lost 0 bases, and 10 bases had no gene match. The CDR3 length is 18 residues. CDR3 DNA sequence: TGTGCCAGCAGTTACTCTTTTGAATGGACTAGCGGATCCGGGGAGCTGTTTTTT. It yields the protein CASSYSFEWTSGSGELFF.

This clonotype was recorded many times. The chain's CDR3 is CASTSSSETQYF. CDR3 sequence (DNA): TGTGCCAGCACCTCCTCGTCGGAGACCCAGTACTTC. The chain employs TRBV28 and TRBJ2-5, with D hard to call. Trimming pared 7 bases from V and 5 bases from J, leaving 11 bases between. This CDR3 region has 12 residues. Germline assignment: CDR1 MDHEN and CDR2 SYDVKM. Based on the CDR3 plus reference TRBV28 and TRBJ2-5, the full variable domain is DVKVTQSSRYLVKRTGEKVFLECVQDMDHENMFWYRQDPGLGLRLIYFSYDVKMKEKGDIPEGYSVSREKKERFSLILESASTNQTSMYLCASTSSSETQYFGPGTRLLVL.

This clonotype was seen repeatedly, ten times or more. This chain joins TRBV27 and TRBJ1-1; D is possibly TRBD1 (5 bases). CDR1 and CDR2 from the germline V gene are MNHEY and SMNVEV (reference sequence). The CDR3 length is 14 residues. The germline V and J ends were trimmed by 0 bases and 3 bases, with 8 bases remaining between them. CDR3 in amino acids: CASSLSIGDTEAFF. As DNA, the CDR3 is TGTGCCAGCAGTTTATCCATAGGGGACACTGAAGCTTTCTTT.

This clonotype was seen ten or more times. The gene calls are TRBV12-3 or TRBV12-4 and TRBJ2-1; D is uncertain. The CDR3 has 14 amino acids. Trimming removed 6 bases from V and 6 bases from J, with 15 bases in between. DNA for the CDR3: TGTGCCAGCAGAGACCTTGGATCCGGCAATGAGCAGTTCTTC. Protein sequence: CASRDLGSGNEQFF.

This clonotype has at least ten counts. V usage is TRBV12-3 or TRBV12-4 and J usage is TRBJ2-7; no clear D. This CDR3 has 15 amino acids. V was clipped by 6 bases and J by 2 bases, with 17 bases between them. CDR3 region: CASSVARHPPYEQYF. The CDR3 region has the DNA TGTGCCAGCAGCGTAGCCCGACATCCCCCCTACGAGCAGTACTTC.

This clonotype was found many times. The chain joins TRBV6-1 to TRBJ2-5; D is unresolved. Trimming pared 6 bases from V and 2 bases from J, leaving 4 bases between. The CDR3 is 11 amino acids. Germline V gene lookup returns CDR1 MNHNS and CDR2 SASEGT. The CDR3 spells CASRRQETQYF. The CDR3 coding sequence is TGTGCCAGCAGGAGACAAGAGACCCAGTACTTC.